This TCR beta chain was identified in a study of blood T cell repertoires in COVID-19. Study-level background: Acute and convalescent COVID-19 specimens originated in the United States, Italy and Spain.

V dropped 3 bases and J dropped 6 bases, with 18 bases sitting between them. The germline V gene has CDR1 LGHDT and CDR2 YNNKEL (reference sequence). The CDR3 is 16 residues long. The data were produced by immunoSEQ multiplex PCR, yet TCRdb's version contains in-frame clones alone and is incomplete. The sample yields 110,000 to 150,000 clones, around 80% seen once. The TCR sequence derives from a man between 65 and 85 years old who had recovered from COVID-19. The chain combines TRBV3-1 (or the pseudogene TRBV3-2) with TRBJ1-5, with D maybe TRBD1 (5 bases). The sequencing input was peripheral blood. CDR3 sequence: CASSQGTPNGGQPQHF. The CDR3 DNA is TGTGCCAGCAGCCAGGGGACCCCTAACGGGGGTCAGCCCCAGCATTTT.